This T cell receptor beta chain was obtained from a study of patients and donors after allogeneic stem cell transplantation. This CDR3 is 12 amino acids long. Trimming took off 3 bases at V and 8 bases at J, with 10 bases between the two ends. This clonotype appeared a few times. In TCRdb, the RT-PCR reads were re-called with MiXCR into one record per CDR3 protein. The sample lists about 160,000 distinct CDR3 sequences; over 30% were seen once. The V call is TRBV12-3 or TRBV12-4, the J call TRBJ1-2; D uncertain. This TCR was recovered from a human donor who was either an allogeneic HSCT recipient or a stem cell or donor lymphocyte infusion donor (not recorded which). It is not recorded whose cells these are; they may come from a transplant donor. Sequences were obtained from blood, either unsorted or a sorted T cell fraction (not recorded which). The CDR3 coding sequence is TGTGCCAGCAGTTTCGGAGCCAACGGCTACACCTTC. It encodes CASSFGANGYTF.